This TCR beta chain appears in the sequencing data of a study of PD-1 blockade in mismatch repair-deficient tumors. Study background: All were previously treated, progressing patients with some twelve mismatch repair-deficient cancer types.

Findings and limits, study-wide: Tumor-resident clones, often undetectable pretreatment in blood, expanded then contracted after pembrolizumab.

Germline V lookup: CDR1 MNHEY, CDR2 SVGAGI. The V segment lost 5 bases and the J segment 5 bases; nucleotides outside the gene matches: 5. The CDR3 is 13 residues long. TCRdb keeps only in-frame clones here, not all; method: immunoSEQ multiplex PCR. Here the sample spans approximately 100,000 clones, approximately 80% being singletons. Mismatch repair deficiency was confirmed in all patients, by PCR or immunohistochemistry. TCRs were sequenced from a few patients responding to pembrolizumab. About this clone itself: The antigen is undetermined.

The source material was peripheral blood, sampled approximately 35 weeks after starting pembrolizumab. The receptor comes from an adult with mismatch repair-deficient cancer. The rearrangement joins TRBV6-5 to TRBJ2-5, with 7 positions matching TRBD1. For the CDR3, the DNA is TGTGCCAGCAGTAGACAGGGCGGGGAGACCCAGTACTTC. Its protein product is CASSRQGGETQYF.